This is a list of T cell receptor beta chains from one sample in a study of blood T cell repertoires in COVID-19. The method was immunoSEQ multiplex PCR; TCRdb's version includes in-frame clones alone and lacks a portion of them. The table lists approximately 470,000 clones, approximately 85% of them singletons. Sequencing was carried out using peripheral blood. The receptors come from a human donor in a cohort sampled during active COVID-19. The CDR3 runs from the conserved cysteine through the conserved F or W. Fields, in order: D gene, J gene, clone size, V gene, CDR3 protein, CDR3 DNA. The D gene is left open where the match is weak. Some rows mark clone size as missing; the rest say once, few, many or name a class of expanded clone.

D: -
J: TRBJ2-3
size: -
V: TRBV7-2
CDR3: CASSTGLSTDTQYF
DNA: TGTGCCAGCAGTACGGGACTTAGCACAGATACGCAGTATTTT

D: TRBD2
J: TRBJ2-1
size: many
V: TRBV24-1
CDR3: CATSDSRGLVTNEQFF
DNA: TGTGCCACCAGTGATTCAAGAGGACTAGTGACCAATGAGCAGTTCTTC

D: TRBD2
J: TRBJ2-1
size: -
V: TRBV14
CDR3: CASSHRTSDTNEQFF
DNA: TGTGCCAGCAGCCACAGGACTAGCGATACCAATGAGCAGTTCTTC

D: -
J: TRBJ2-5
size: few
V: TRBV28
CDR3: CASSFANQETQYF
DNA: TGTGCCAGCAGTTTCGCTAACCAAGAGACCCAGTACTTC

D: -
J: TRBJ2-7
size: -
V: TRBV6-5
CDR3: CASSSGSRTYEQYF
DNA: TGTGCCAGCAGTTCCGGGAGTCGAACCTACGAGCAGTACTTC

D: -
J: TRBJ2-3
size: -
V: TRBV27
CDR3: CASSPDAGLNPPRTQYF
DNA: TGTGCCAGCAGCCCGGATGCGGGCCTCAACCCCCCACGTACGCAGTATTTT

D: TRBD2
J: TRBJ2-5
size: -
V: TRBV15
CDR3: CATSRAGSGSTETQYF
DNA: TGTGCCACCAGCAGAGCGGGTAGCGGGAGCACGGAGACCCAGTACTTC

D: TRBD1
J: TRBJ2-5
size: -
V: TRBV11-3
CDR3: CASSLGQGAQETQYF
DNA: TGTGCCAGCAGCTTAGGGCAGGGGGCCCAAGAGACCCAGTACTTC

D: -
J: TRBJ2-1
size: -
V: TRBV30
CDR3: CAWSDEAQGSYNEQFF
DNA: TGTGCCTGGAGTGATGAGGCCCAGGGCTCCTACAATGAGCAGTTCTTC

D: TRBD2
J: TRBJ2-1
size: -
V: TRBV7-3
CDR3: CASSPSGGPYNEQFF
DNA: TGTGCCAGCAGCCCCTCGGGAGGACCTTACAATGAGCAGTTCTTC

D: -
J: TRBJ1-1
size: -
V: TRBV6-5
CDR3: CASSYRSGANTEAFF
DNA: TGTGCCAGCAGTTACCGATCAGGGGCGAACACTGAAGCTTTCTTT

D: -
J: TRBJ1-1
size: -
V: TRBV12-3/TRBV12-4
CDR3: CASKEITSHAFF
DNA: TGTGCCAGCAAGGAGATAACAAGCCACGCTTTCTTT

D: -
J: TRBJ2-7
size: -
V: TRBV7-6
CDR3: CASSGRDSYYEQYF
DNA: TGTGCCAGCAGCGGACGGGACTCGTACTACGAGCAGTACTTC

D: TRBD2
J: TRBJ2-5
size: -
V: TRBV18
CDR3: CASSPGLSSKETQYF
DNA: TGTGCCAGCTCACCGGGACTATCCTCCAAAGAGACCCAGTACTTC

D: -
J: TRBJ1-2
size: -
V: TRBV5-6
CDR3: CASSLVPRKNYGYTF
DNA: TGTGCCAGCAGCTTGGTTCCCAGGAAGAACTATGGCTACACCTTC

D: TRBD2
J: TRBJ2-7
size: -
V: TRBV11-2
CDR3: CASSVTSGSIHEQYF
DNA: TGTGCCAGCAGCGTTACTAGCGGGAGCATCCACGAGCAGTACTTC

D: -
J: TRBJ2-3
size: -
V: TRBV6-5
CDR3: CASSSRQILTDTQYF
DNA: TGTGCCAGCAGTTCCCGACAGATACTCACAGATACGCAGTATTTT

D: TRBD1
J: TRBJ1-1
size: -
V: TRBV12-5
CDR3: CASAVGQGYTEAFF
DNA: TGTGCTAGTGCCGTTGGACAGGGGTACACTGAAGCTTTCTTT

D: -
J: TRBJ1-1
size: -
V: TRBV6-5
CDR3: CASSYSPQVDTEAFF
DNA: TGTGCCAGCAGTTACTCCCCGCAGGTGGACACTGAAGCTTTCTTT

D: TRBD2
J: TRBJ2-1
size: few
V: TRBV11-2
CDR3: CASSLLAGTYEQFF
DNA: TGTGCCAGCAGCTTGCTAGCGGGAACGTATGAGCAGTTCTTC

D: -
J: TRBJ1-5
size: -
V: TRBV28
CDR3: CASGRTDNSNQPQHF
DNA: TGTGCCAGTGGGCGGACAGACAATAGCAATCAGCCCCAGCATTTT

D: TRBD1
J: TRBJ1-1
size: -
V: TRBV30
CDR3: CALRQGAIMNTEAFF
DNA: TGTGCTCTACGACAGGGGGCCATCATGAACACTGAAGCTTTCTTT

D: -
J: TRBJ2-7
size: -
V: TRBV15
CDR3: CATSRDFSHYEQYF
DNA: TGTGCCACCAGCCGGGACTTCAGCCACTACGAGCAGTACTTC

D: TRBD1
J: TRBJ1-2
size: once
V: TRBV28
CDR3: CASRRQTGRYGYTF
DNA: TGTGCCAGCAGGCGACAGACAGGGAGGTATGGCTACACCTTC

D: -
J: TRBJ2-7
size: -
V: TRBV14
CDR3: CASSLMSTGLMEQYF
DNA: TGTGCCAGCAGCCTCATGTCCACGGGATTAATGGAGCAGTACTTC

D: TRBD2
J: TRBJ2-5
size: -
V: TRBV7-2
CDR3: CASSLGVGAGGETQYF
DNA: TGTGCCAGCAGCTTAGGGGTTGGGGCGGGGGGAGAGACCCAGTACTTC

D: TRBD1
J: TRBJ1-1
size: -
V: TRBV25-1
CDR3: CASSEAGGYPEAFF
DNA: TGTGCCAGCAGTGAGGCAGGGGGCTACCCTGAAGCTTTCTTT

D: -
J: TRBJ2-2
size: -
V: TRBV9
CDR3: CASSVRTPINTGELFF
DNA: TGTGCCAGCAGCGTCAGGACACCAATTAACACCGGGGAGCTGTTTTTT

D: -
J: TRBJ1-2
size: once
V: TRBV19
CDR3: CASSPDGLLWGYTF
DNA: TGTGCCAGTAGTCCGGACGGACTCCTATGGGGCTACACCTTC

D: TRBD2
J: TRBJ2-1
size: -
V: TRBV6-1
CDR3: CASSGTSGNRYNEQFF
DNA: TGTGCCAGCAGTGGGACTAGCGGGAACAGGTACAATGAGCAGTTCTTC

D: -
J: TRBJ2-1
size: few
V: TRBV19
CDR3: CASTSGYSSYNEQFF
DNA: TGTGCCAGTACAAGCGGCTACAGCTCCTACAATGAGCAGTTCTTC

D: TRBD1
J: TRBJ1-1
size: -
V: TRBV7-9
CDR3: CASSPGQGNTEAFF
DNA: TGTGCCAGCAGCCCGGGACAGGGGAACACTGAAGCTTTCTTT

D: TRBD1
J: TRBJ2-7
size: -
V: TRBV5-6
CDR3: CASSSRQGGYYEQYF
DNA: TGTGCCAGCAGCTCTAGACAGGGTGGGTACTACGAGCAGTACTTC

D: -
J: TRBJ1-6
size: -
V: TRBV30
CDR3: CAWSLTGSPLHF
DNA: TGTGCCTGGAGTTTAACAGGATCACCCCTCCACTTT

D: TRBD1
J: TRBJ1-5
size: few
V: TRBV4-1
CDR3: CASSTRDSNNQPQHF
DNA: TGCGCCAGCAGTACCCGGGACAGCAACAATCAGCCCCAGCATTTT

D: TRBD1
J: TRBJ1-1
size: -
V: TRBV29-1
CDR3: CSVPYRGPNTEAFF
DNA: TGCAGCGTTCCGTACAGGGGACCGAACACTGAAGCTTTCTTT

D: -
J: TRBJ1-6
size: -
V: TRBV4-1
CDR3: CASSPSMTRGNSPLHF
DNA: TGCGCCAGCAGTCCTTCCATGACAAGGGGAAATTCACCCCTCCACTTT

D: TRBD1
J: TRBJ2-2
size: -
V: TRBV11-1
CDR3: CASSRSGTGPTGELFF
DNA: TGTGCCAGCAGCCGGTCCGGGACAGGGCCCACCGGGGAGCTGTTTTTT

D: -
J: TRBJ2-1
size: -
V: TRBV2
CDR3: CASSDRAGFYNEQFF
DNA: TGTGCCAGCAGTGATCGGGCAGGGTTTTACAATGAGCAGTTCTTC

D: -
J: TRBJ1-5
size: few
V: TRBV12-1
CDR3: CAGTQPQHF
DNA: TGTGCCGGTACACAGCCCCAGCATTTT

D: TRBD1
J: TRBJ1-5
size: -
V: TRBV7-2
CDR3: CASREGQGMSGNQPQHF
DNA: TGTGCCAGCAGGGAGGGACAGGGCATGAGTGGCAATCAGCCCCAGCATTTT

D: TRBD1
J: TRBJ1-5
size: -
V: TRBV6-5
CDR3: CASRGQGGNQPQHF
DNA: TGTGCCAGCAGGGGACAGGGGGGAAATCAGCCCCAGCATTTT

D: TRBD2
J: TRBJ2-5
size: -
V: TRBV7-9
CDR3: CASSHPSGTTQETQYF
DNA: TGTGCCAGCAGCCATCCTAGCGGGACAACTCAAGAGACCCAGTACTTC

D: TRBD2
J: TRBJ2-3
size: -
V: TRBV28
CDR3: CASVTSGGTDTQYF
DNA: TGTGCCAGCGTGACTAGCGGGGGCACAGATACGCAGTATTTT

D: -
J: TRBJ1-5
size: few
V: TRBV4-3
CDR3: CASSQDRGVYQPQHF
DNA: TGCGCCAGCAGCCAAGACAGGGGCGTATATCAGCCCCAGCATTTT

D: TRBD1
J: TRBJ2-1
size: -
V: TRBV27
CDR3: CASLSTGANYNEQFF
DNA: TGTGCCAGCTTGTCGACAGGGGCAAACTACAATGAGCAGTTCTTC

D: TRBD1
J: TRBJ2-7
size: once
V: TRBV9
CDR3: CASSVAGAGGLREQYF
DNA: TGTGCCAGCAGCGTAGCTGGGGCAGGGGGTTTGCGCGAGCAGTACTTC

D: -
J: TRBJ2-7
size: -
V: TRBV30
CDR3: CAWSVNSPYEQYF
DNA: TGTGCCTGGAGTGTTAACTCTCCCTACGAGCAGTACTTC

D: TRBD1
J: TRBJ1-1
size: -
V: TRBV7-2
CDR3: CASSLVGQVNTEAFF
DNA: TGTGCCAGCAGCTTAGTGGGACAGGTTAACACTGAAGCTTTCTTT

D: -
J: TRBJ1-3
size: -
V: TRBV29-1
CDR3: CSVEAPTGNTIYF
DNA: TGCAGCGTTGAGGCCCCGACTGGAAACACCATATATTTT